What follows are 8 T cell receptor beta chains derived from one specimen sequenced in a study of T-cell reconstitution after alpha-beta-depleted transplantation in children. It was with unique molecular identifiers that the TCRbeta library was prepared. TCRdb reprocessed the PCR reads via MiXCR and lists one record per CDR3 protein. The sample has roughly 670,000 distinct CDR3 sequences, about 12% seen once. The sample in question was PBMCs, obtained before TCRalphabeta/CD19-depleted stem cell transplant. The origin of the receptors is a girl aged 2 to 9 with congenital amegakaryocytic thrombocytopenia, due to receive a stem cell transplant.

This clonotype was seen repeatedly, ten times or more. This sequence joins TRBV20-1 and TRBJ2-2, with D maybe TRBD2 (5 bases). Trimming removed 2 bases from V and 4 bases from J, with 11 bases in between. Germline V gene lookup returns CDR1 DFQATT and CDR2 SNEGSKA (reference sequence). This CDR3 is 14 amino acids long. The CDR3 protein is CSARSQDFTGELFF. In DNA, the CDR3 is TGCAGTGCTAGATCTCAGGACTTCACCGGGGAGCTGTTTTTT.

This clonotype has ten or more counts. The V and J genes are TRBV4-2 and TRBJ2-4, with D possibly matching TRBD1 (6 bases). The CDR3 consists of 16 residues. Germline V gene sequence: CDR1 LGHNA, CDR2 YNFKEQ. V lost 2 bases to trimming and J lost 8 bases, with 19 bases between them. This CDR3 is CASSQPGLTEGDIQYF. The CDR3 coding sequence is TGTGCCAGCAGCCAACCGGGGCTCACAGAGGGGGACATTCAGTACTTC.

The chain uses TRBV12-3 or TRBV12-4 and TRBJ2-7, with D unresolved. CDR3 size: 14 residues. The V end was cut by 1 base, the J end by 0 bases, with 7 bases between. CDR3 residues: CASSLDLVSYEQYF. In DNA form, the CDR3 reads TGTGCCAGCAGTTTAGACCTGGTCTCCTACGAGCAGTACTTC.

This clonotype came up many times. This sequence joins TRBV20-1 and TRBJ2-7, with D hard to call. The V gene's germline CDR1 is DFQATT and CDR2 SNEGSKA (reference sequence). V lost 4 bases and J 2 bases, leaving 9 bases between the germline ends. There are 12 residues in the CDR3. The CDR3 DNA reads TGCAGTGCTACATTCAGACCCTACGAGCAGTACTTC. Translation gives CSATFRPYEQYF.

This clonotype was found many times. The V call is TRBV6-5, the J call TRBJ2-3, with TRBD2 matching 12 bases. Germline V lookup: CDR1 MNHEY, CDR2 SVGAGI. This CDR3 is built from 16 residues. V gave up 4 bases and J gave up 1 base; unmatched junction bases: 3. The CDR3 sequence is CASSSWTSGGTDTQYF. The CDR3 coding sequence is TGTGCCAGCAGTTCCTGGACTAGCGGGGGCACAGATACGCAGTATTTT.

In DNA, the CDR3 is TGTGCCAGCAGCCCTCCCGGGACAGGGTCCGGCTACACCTTC. It specifies CASSPPGTGSGYTF. The rearrangement uses TRBV7-2 and TRBJ1-2; 9 bases line up with TRBD1. The CDR3 extends over 14 amino acids. Germline CDR1 reads SGHTA; CDR2 reads FQGNSA. Trimming at V came to 5 bases and at J to 8 bases, leaving 9 bases not matched to a gene.

This clonotype was picked up many times. The chain joins TRBV4-1 to TRBJ2-1; D gene uncertain. V shed 3 bases and J shed 0 bases, with 9 bases lying between them. Germline V CDR1 and CDR2: MGHRA, YSYEKL. This CDR3 spans 15 amino acids. The CDR3: CASSHPQSSYNEQFF. The CDR3 bases are TGCGCCAGCAGCCACCCCCAAAGCTCCTACAATGAGCAGTTCTTC.

This clonotype was picked up a small number of times. V is TRBV7-6 and J is TRBJ2-1; 10 nucleotides align to TRBD2. Germline V gives CDR1 SGHVS, CDR2 FNYEAQ. V was clipped by 5 bases and J by 4 bases; unmatched bases: 8. The CDR3 sequence is 16 residues long. The CDR3 protein is CASSPSGTSAYNEQFF. DNA of the CDR3: TGTGCCAGCAGCCCGAGCGGGACTAGCGCTTACAATGAGCAGTTCTTC.